The present entry profiles one TCR beta chain with its context. What it binds is unknown. This specimen belongs to a study of beta chain features in type 1 diabetes. Per donor, one heparinised blood draw averaged roughly 110 mL. Researchers reported sorting CD4+ naive, central memory, regulatory and stem cell-like memory cells via CD45RO/CCR7/CD25/CD127/CD95/CD27. Whole-study results and caveats: For Type 1 diabetes patients, all four CD4+ subsets carried TCRB CDR3s that were moderately but significantly shorter. Among patients, naive, central memory and Treg TCRB repertoires appeared more similar than among healthy donors.

The investigators reverse transcribed all of the isolated RNA, so they sequenced expressed TCRB transcripts. TCRdb's table, derived via immunoSEQ multiplex PCR, lists solely in-frame clones and lacks some. The sample contains hundreds of thousands of clones, around 15% of which appear only once. Germline V CDR1 and CDR2: GTSNPN, SVGIG (reference sequence). V lost 4 bases and J lost 2, with 17 bases in between. This CDR3 has 15 amino acids. The sequenced sample consisted of naive CD4+ T cells from blood. This TCR was recovered from a man aged 18 to 30 with type 1 diabetes. The V and J genes are TRBV30 and TRBJ2-5, with a weak D call TRBD2 (6 bases). The CDR3 DNA reads TGTGCCTGGACCCAGACGGGAGCAGCGCAAGAGACCCAGTACTTC. Encoded protein: CAWTQTGAAQETQYF.